This entry lists 27 T cell receptor beta chains sequenced from one sample in a study of CD8 T cells in Susac syndrome. cDNA came from about 0.5 to 1 ug RNA primed by random hexamers. TCRdb re-derived calls from the immunoSEQ multiplex PCR reads in MiXCR, one entry per CDR3 protein. The data show over 120,000 distinct CDR3 sequences, 94% seen once. The sequencing sample was made of CD4+ T cells from PBMCs. The receptors here all came from a human donor in good health.

The rearrangement links TRBV20-1 to TRBJ2-7; D ambiguous. The CDR3 has 15 residues. V lost 0 bases, J lost 3 bases, and 15 bases lay in between. CDR1 and CDR2 (germline): DFQATT, SNEGSKA (reference sequence). CDR3 coding DNA: TGCAGTGCTAGAGATCTGCTAGTGGGTAACTACGAGCAGTACTTC. Translated, it gives CSARDLLVGNYEQYF.

This rearrangement joins TRBV5-4 to TRBJ1-2; 10 bases match TRBD1. The CDR3 runs to 15 residues. V lost 2 bases and J lost 2; bases outside the gene matches: 3. The V gene's germline CDR1 is SGHNT and CDR2 YYREEE (reference sequence). This CDR3 is CASSLPGQGNYGYTF. The CDR3 coding sequence is TGTGCCAGCAGCTTACCGGGACAGGGGAACTATGGCTACACCTTC.

The chain has TRBV24-1 and TRBJ2-1; D gene uncertain. This CDR3 spans 12 amino acids. The germline V gene encodes CDR1 KGHDR and CDR2 SFDVKD. Trimming pared 10 bases from V and 3 bases from J, leaving 9 bases between. The CDR3 nucleotides are TGTGCCACGGGAACCGACTACAATGAGCAGTTCTTC. It is translated as CATGTDYNEQFF.

V gene TRBV4-1 combines with J gene TRBJ2-2; D is perhaps TRBD1 or TRBD2 (6 bases each). The CDR3 sequence is 16 residues long. The germline V gene encodes CDR1 MGHRA and CDR2 YSYEKL. Trimming took off 6 bases at V and 5 bases at J, with 19 bases between the two ends. CDR3 nucleotide sequence: TGCGCCAGCAGGATAGTAGGGGGGAGGATGACCGGGGAGCTGTTTTTT. Amino acids: CASRIVGGRMTGELFF.

The chain recombines TRBV5-1 with TRBJ2-7, with a tentative D call TRBD2 (7 bases). The CDR3 runs 11 residues. Trimming stripped 6 bases from V and 9 bases from J, with 13 bases between. Germline assignment: CDR1 SGHRS and CDR2 YFSETQ. The CDR3 protein is CASMDSGVQYF. The CDR3 region has the DNA TGCGCCAGCATGGACAGCGGGGTGCAGTACTTC.

The chain combines TRBV18 with TRBJ2-3; 8 nucleotides agree with TRBD2. Germline trimming cut 3 bases from V and 2 bases from J; bases unmatched to any gene: 4. The germline CDR1 and CDR2 sequences are KGHSH and LQKENI. The CDR3 loop spans 15 amino acids. The CDR3 here is CASSPSREATDTQYF. In nucleotides, the CDR3 is TGTGCCAGCTCACCGTCGCGGGAGGCCACAGATACGCAGTATTTT.

The chain links TRBV5-4 to TRBJ2-1; TRBD2 matches at 9 bases. V shed 0 bases and J 4 bases; nucleotides not matched to a gene: 5. The CDR3 covers 16 residues. Germline CDR1 reads SGHNT; CDR2 reads YYREEE (reference sequence). CDR3 sequence reads: CASSLAETSGYNEQFF. DNA for the CDR3: TGTGCCAGCAGCTTGGCAGAGACTAGCGGTTACAATGAGCAGTTCTTC. The full variable domain, in which reference TRBV5-4 and TRBJ2-1 provide the parts outside the CDR3, is ETGVTQSPTHLIKTRGQQVTLRCSSQSGHNTVSWYQQALGQGPQFIFQYYREEENGRGNFPPRFSGLQFPNYSSELNVNALELDDSALYLCASSLAETSGYNEQFFGPGTRLTVL.

The CDR3 here is CASSRDPRPTYEQYF. CDR3 nucleotide sequence: TGTGCCAGCAGCCGGGACCCGAGACCCACCTACGAGCAGTACTTC. This chain joins TRBV7-9 and TRBJ2-7; D possibly uses TRBD1 or TRBD2 (5 bases each). The CDR3 consists of 15 residues. CDR1 is SEHNR and CDR2 is FQNEAQ in the germline V gene (reference sequence). Trimming took off 5 bases at V and 2 bases at J, with 16 bases between the two ends.

This sequence joins TRBV5-1 and TRBJ2-2, with 7 bases that match TRBD2. V was clipped by 4 bases and J by 5 bases; unmatched bases: 8. Germline V gene lookup returns CDR1 SGHRS and CDR2 YFSETQ. The CDR3 spans 15 residues. CDR3 region: CASSDGLVRTGELFF. For the CDR3, the DNA is TGCGCCAGCAGCGATGGACTAGTTAGAACCGGGGAGCTGTTTTTT.

The V and J genes are TRBV25-1 and TRBJ2-2; 7 nucleotides match TRBD2. CDR3 size: 15 residues. With V trimmed by 4 bases and J by 11 bases, 13 bases remained unmatched. Germline-derived CDR1 and CDR2 are MGHDK and SYGVNS. This CDR3 is CASSGSAGDVAELFF. CDR3 sequence (DNA): TGTGCCAGCAGTGGATCGGCGGGGGACGTTGCTGAGCTGTTTTTT.

The chain uses TRBV28 and TRBJ2-5; 10 bases fit TRBD2. V lost 3 bases and J lost 2; bases outside the gene matches: 3. CDR3 length: 15 residues. Germline assignment: CDR1 MDHEN and CDR2 SYDVKM. The CDR3 region has the DNA TGTGCCAGCAGTTTCCGGACTAGCGGACAAGAGACCCAGTACTTC. This codes for CASSFRTSGQETQYF.

DNA of the CDR3: TGTGCCAGCAGCAAAGGGACAGTCCTAGGGGAGCAGTACTTC. It codes for CASSKGTVLGEQYF. The V and J genes are TRBV6-2 or TRBV6-3 and TRBJ2-7, with 7 bases fitting TRBD1. Looked up from germline, CDR1 is MNHEY and CDR2 is SVGEGT. The J segment lost 7 bases and the V segment lost 6 bases, leaving 12 bases of the junction unmatched. The CDR3 length is 14 residues.

This chain joins TRBV7-9 and TRBJ1-4, with D hard to call. Per germline, CDR1 SEHNR and CDR2 FQNEAQ (reference sequence). This CDR3 has 15 amino acids. V lost 5 bases and J 0 bases, leaving 10 bases between the germline ends. The CDR3 sequence: CASSQRGPTNEKLFF. The CDR3 bases are TGTGCCAGCAGCCAGAGAGGGCCAACTAATGAAAAACTGTTTTTT.

The chain uses TRBV5-1 and TRBJ2-3; 8 positions match TRBD1. J lost 2 bases, V lost 2 bases, and 4 bases had no gene match. CDR1 and CDR2 from the germline V gene are SGHRS and YFSETQ. The CDR3 is 15 residues long. The CDR3 sequence is CASSLGQGLTDTQYF. The CDR3 DNA sequence: TGCGCCAGCAGCTTAGGACAGGGCCTCACAGATACGCAGTATTTT.

The chain recombines TRBV6-1 with TRBJ2-6, with 9 bases matching TRBD1. The CDR3 is made up of 16 amino acids. Per germline, CDR1 MNHNS and CDR2 SASEGT. The V gene end was trimmed by 5 bases and the J gene end by 1 base; junction bases not matched to a gene: 3. CDR3 sequence reads: CASSKGTGSGANVLTF. CDR3 DNA: TGTGCCAGCAGTAAAGGGACAGGGTCTGGGGCCAACGTCCTGACTTTC.

The rearrangement links TRBV30 to TRBJ1-5; TRBD1 aligns across 9 bases. CDR3 size: 13 residues. Germline lookup yields CDR1 GTSNPN and CDR2 SVGIG (reference sequence). Losses at the gene ends were 5 bases for V and 7 bases for J; bases not matched to a gene: 6. As DNA, the CDR3 is TGTGCCTGGGGGACAGGGTATGACCAGCCCCAGCATTTT. Translated: CAWGTGYDQPQHF. The complete variable domain, with remaining parts taken from reference TRBV30 and TRBJ1-5, reads SQTIHQWPATLVQPVGSPLSLECTVEGTSNPNLYWYRQAAGRGLQLLFYSVGIGQISSEVPQNLSASRPQDRQFILSSKKLLLSDSGFYLCAWGTGYDQPQHFGDGTRLSIL.

This chain uses TRBV2 with TRBJ2-3; D unresolved. The V gene lost 4 bases and the J gene lost 5 bases, with 10 bases spanning the gap. The germline V gene has CDR1 SNHLY and CDR2 FYNNEI. This CDR3 has 13 amino acids. The CDR3 DNA is TGTGCCAGCAGTGTCACTATAGGAGATACGCAGTATTTT. It translates to CASSVTIGDTQYF. The full variable domain, rest sourced from reference TRBV2 and TRBJ2-3, is EPEVTQTPSHQVTQMGQEVILRCVPISNHLYFYWYRQILGQKVEFLVSFYNNEISEKSEIFDDQFSVERPDGSNFTLKIRSTKLEDSAMYFCASSVTIGDTQYFGPGTRLTVL.

This chain joins TRBV7-2 and TRBJ2-5, with 7 bases lining up with TRBD1. The CDR3 runs 13 residues. Per the germline V gene, CDR1 is SGHTA and CDR2 is FQGNSA. The ends lost 4 bases at V and 5 bases at J; junction bases unmatched: 4. In nucleotides, the CDR3 is TGTGCCAGCAGCTCCGGGACAGCGGAGACCCAGTACTTC. The encoded protein is CASSSGTAETQYF.

This chain connects TRBV10-3 to TRBJ2-2; the match to TRBD1 covers 7 bases. Germline loops: CDR1 ENHRY, CDR2 SYGVKD. J gave up 2 bases and V 9 bases, and 6 bases lay outside the gene matches. There are 14 residues in the CDR3. DNA for the CDR3: TGTGCCATACCGGGACAGATAAACACCGGGGAGCTGTTTTTT. Its translation: CAIPGQINTGELFF.

The J gene is TRBJ2-2, the V gene TRBV7-9; the D gene is possibly TRBD1 (6 bases). Trimming left V 8 bases short and J 6 bases short, with 19 bases between. CDR1 is SEHNR and CDR2 is FQNEAQ in the germline V gene (reference sequence). The CDR3 extends over 15 amino acids. As DNA, the CDR3 is TGTGCCAGCCCGGGGTTGGGGGCCCAGCCCGGGGAGCTGTTTTTT. Encoded protein: CASPGLGAQPGELFF.

V is TRBV29-1 and J is TRBJ2-7; D may be TRBD1 or TRBD2 (5 bases each). Germline CDR1 SQVTM, CDR2 ANQGSEA. The CDR3 loop spans 13 amino acids. V was shortened by 5 bases and J by 6 bases, with 17 bases between the two germline ends. The CDR3 is CSVSYVQGTEQYF. For the CDR3, the DNA is TGCAGCGTTTCTTATGTCCAAGGGACCGAGCAGTACTTC.

The chain carries TRBV7-9 and TRBJ1-1; D perhaps matches TRBD1 (6 bases). CDR3 size: 14 residues. CDR1 and CDR2 (germline): SEHNR, FQNEAQ (reference sequence). V was cut by 5 bases and J by 4 bases, with 14 bases left in between. CDR3 sequence (DNA): TGTGCCAGCAGCATCTGGACAGCGGCCACTGAAGCTTTCTTT. As protein: CASSIWTAATEAFF.

The chain combines TRBV7-8 with TRBJ2-3; 9 bases map to TRBD2. The CDR3 sequence is 15 residues long. V lost 7 bases, J lost 4 bases, and 9 bases stayed unmatched. From germline, CDR1 is SGHVS and CDR2 FQNEAQ. CDR3 loop: CASTHKRLAADTQYF. CDR3 nucleotides: TGTGCCAGCACCCATAAACGACTAGCGGCAGATACGCAGTATTTT.

The chain joins TRBV20-1 to TRBJ1-1, with 7 bases matching TRBD1. Per the germline V gene, CDR1 is DFQATT and CDR2 is SNEGSKA (reference sequence). The CDR3 sequence is 12 residues long. Trimming took 5 bases from V and 4 from J; bases not matched to a gene: 4. The CDR3 DNA sequence: TGCAGTGCTCGACAGGGCAGCACTGAAGCTTTCTTT. Translated: CSARQGSTEAFF.

The DNA of the CDR3 is TGTGCCAGCAGTCCGACAGGGGTGGATCAGCCCCAGCATTTT. Protein sequence: CASSPTGVDQPQHF. The chain joins TRBV2 to TRBJ1-5; TRBD1 matches at 8 bases. CDR3 length equals 14 residues. CDR1 is SNHLY, CDR2 FYNNEI, per germline. The junction had 5 bases not matched to a gene; V was cut back by 5 bases and J by 5 bases.

The chain combines TRBV5-1 with TRBJ2-7; D may match TRBD1 or TRBD2 (5 bases each). The length of the CDR3 is 16 residues. V lost 0 bases and J 6 bases, leaving 19 bases between the germline ends. Germline V lookup: CDR1 SGHRS, CDR2 YFSETQ. Written as DNA, the CDR3 is TGCGCCAGCAGCTTGGCCGGGGCCAGGACACGTCTCGAGCAGTACTTC. This translates into CASSLAGARTRLEQYF.

V is TRBV6-1 and J is TRBJ2-7; 7 bases map to TRBD1. CDR3 size: 16 residues. The junction had 11 bases not matched to a gene; V was cut back by 3 bases and J by 3 bases. The germline CDR1 and CDR2 sequences are MNHNS and SASEGT. DNA for the CDR3: TGTGCCAGCAGTGATTTGTTTTCACAGGGGAGCTACGAGCAGTACTTC. Protein: CASSDLFSQGSYEQYF.